The 21 T cell receptor beta chains below come from one sample, sequenced in a study of blood T cell repertoires in COVID-19. The protocol was immunoSEQ multiplex PCR, while the TCRdb copy is restricted to in-frame clones and leaves out a portion. The table records fewer than 300,000 clones, approximately 85% of them present only once. The sample was peripheral blood. These receptors all come from a human donor with COVID-19, enrolled during active disease. The donor label of this sample is uncertain.

The rearrangement joins TRBV4-2 to TRBJ2-3; TRBD2 is a possible D gene (6 bases). Germline loops: CDR1 LGHNA, CDR2 YNFKEQ. This CDR3 comprises 18 residues. V lost 0 bases and J lost 1, with 17 bases in between. DNA for the CDR3: TGTGCCAGCAGCCAAGATGTGCGGCCAGCGGGCCGCACAGATACGCAGTATTTT. Its translation is CASSQDVRPAGRTDTQYF.

The chain employs TRBV5-5 and TRBJ2-1; D perhaps matches TRBD1 (5 bases). The CDR3 covers 14 residues. Germline CDR1 is SGHKS and CDR2 is YYEKEE (reference sequence). V lost 4 bases and J lost 3, with 11 bases in between. CDR3 in amino acids: CASSLWQGYNEQFF. CDR3 bases: TGTGCCAGCAGCCTTTGGCAGGGCTACAATGAGCAGTTCTTC. Supplemented by reference TRBV5-5 and TRBJ2-1, the full variable domain reads DAGVTQSPTHLIKTRGQQVTLRCSPISGHKSVSWYQQVLGQGPQFIFQYYEKEERGRGNFPDRFSARQFPNYSSELNVNALLLGDSALYLCASSLWQGYNEQFFGPGTRLTVL.

This chain uses TRBV19 with TRBJ2-1, with D perhaps TRBD2 (5 bases). CDR1 and CDR2 from the germline V gene are LNHDA and SQIVND (reference sequence). Deletions cut 0 bases from V and 1 base from J, with 13 bases between. This CDR3 comprises 17 residues. CDR3 in amino acids: CASSIDGSGRSYNEQFF. In DNA, the CDR3 is TGTGCCAGTAGTATAGATGGGAGTGGAAGATCCTACAATGAGCAGTTCTTC.

The chain uses TRBV6-2 or TRBV6-3 and TRBJ1-1; a possible D gene is TRBD1 (5 bases). CDR1 is MNHEY and CDR2 is SVGEGT in the germline V gene. V lost 6 bases, J lost 4 bases, and 15 bases lay in between. CDR3 size: 14 residues. The CDR3 DNA follows: TGTGCCAGCAGCCACCGACAGTCGCGCACTGAAGCTTTCTTT. It codes for CASSHRQSRTEAFF.

This clone came up many times. This chain links TRBV2 with TRBJ2-3; 10 nucleotides match TRBD1. The germline gives CDR1 SNHLY, CDR2 FYNNEI. This CDR3 region has 14 residues. J gave up 6 bases and V 5 bases, and 5 bases lay outside the gene matches. The CDR3 spells CASSWDRGRDTQYF. CDR3 in DNA: TGTGCCAGCAGTTGGGACAGGGGAAGGGATACGCAGTATTTT.

The chain carries TRBV5-4 and TRBJ1-2; TRBD1 matches 9 bases. With V trimmed by 4 bases and J by 7 bases, 14 bases remained unmatched. The CDR3 consists of 16 residues. Germline V gives CDR1 SGHNT, CDR2 YYREEE (reference sequence). CDR3 in DNA: TGTGCCAGCAGCATGGACAGGGGCCTTTCGTATAGTGGCTACACCTTC. It is translated as CASSMDRGLSYSGYTF.

This clone was counted once. The CDR3 is CACRSGVGPYNEQFF. CDR3 in DNA: TGTGCCTGTCGGTCGGGAGTTGGTCCCTACAATGAGCAGTTCTTC. V and J are TRBV30 and TRBJ2-1; D may be TRBD2 (6 bases). The CDR3 loop spans 15 amino acids. Germline values: CDR1 GTSNPN, CDR2 SVGIG (reference sequence). V was cut by 6 bases and J by 2 bases, with 17 bases left in between.

V and J are TRBV6-1 and TRBJ2-1; tentatively, D is TRBD1 (6 bases). This CDR3 is built from 14 residues. Germline lookup yields CDR1 MNHNS and CDR2 SASEGT. V lost 2 bases, J lost 7 bases, and 12 bases lay in between. CDR3 DNA: TGTGCCAGCAGTGAATACAGGGATGGGAATGAGCAGTTCTTC. Translating gives CASSEYRDGNEQFF.

V usage is TRBV9 and J usage is TRBJ2-3, with 8 bases identical to TRBD2. Trimming at V came to 2 bases and at J to 2 bases, leaving 1 base not matched to a gene. Germline values: CDR1 SGDLS, CDR2 YYNGEE. This CDR3 contains 14 residues. The CDR3 loop reads CASSVGLVTDTQYF. The DNA of the CDR3 is TGTGCCAGCAGCGTGGGACTAGTCACAGATACGCAGTATTTT.

This clone was seen just once. The J gene is TRBJ2-1, the V gene TRBV2; 8 bases agree with TRBD1. This CDR3 is built from 13 residues. Germline CDR1 SNHLY, CDR2 FYNNEI. V shed 10 bases, J shed 4 bases, and the junction held 6 bases outside the gene matches. The CDR3 loop is CATIRDRYNEQFF. DNA for the CDR3: TGTGCCACCATACGGGACAGGTACAATGAGCAGTTCTTC.

The V and J genes are TRBV19 and TRBJ2-7, with 9 positions matching TRBD1. The CDR3 length is 15 residues. CDR1 is LNHDA and CDR2 is SQIVND in the germline V gene (reference sequence). J lost 1 base, V lost 5 bases, and 6 bases had no gene match. In DNA form, the CDR3 reads TGTGCCAGTAGTCCAGGGACAGGGATTTCCTACGAGCAGTACTTC. This encodes CASSPGTGISYEQYF.

A few counts support this clone. The rearrangement uses TRBV18 and TRBJ1-5; a weak D match, TRBD1 (6 bases). V lost 9 bases to trimming and J lost 4 bases, with 16 bases between them. The CDR3 is 14 residues long. Germline CDR1 reads KGHSH; CDR2 reads LQKENI. This CDR3 reads CASSKGTTNQPQHF. The CDR3 region has the DNA TGTGCCAGTTCGAAGGGGACAACAAATCAGCCCCAGCATTTT.

This chain joins TRBV7-2 and TRBJ2-7; D might be TRBD2 (5 bases). V was trimmed by 8 bases and J by 2 bases, leaving 16 bases between them. This CDR3 has 14 amino acids. Germline V CDR1 and CDR2: SGHTA, FQGNSA. DNA of the CDR3: TGTGCCAGCGGATCAGGACTCCTTCCCTACGAGCAGTACTTC. Translating gives CASGSGLLPYEQYF.

The table lists this clone with a few counts. The V call is TRBV29-1, the J call TRBJ2-7, with a tentative D call TRBD2 (5 bases). Trimming left V 7 bases short and J 0 bases short, with 16 bases between. The V gene's germline CDR1 is SQVTM and CDR2 ANQGSEA. The CDR3 sequence is 14 residues long. The CDR3 DNA follows: TGCAGCGCCACGACCGGAGGCAACTCCTACGAGCAGTACTTC. Translated, it gives CSATTGGNSYEQYF.

This chain joins TRBV28 and TRBJ1-5, with TRBD1 as a possible D gene (6 bases). Trimming took off 9 bases at V and 4 bases at J, with 16 bases between the two ends. The CDR3 loop spans 14 amino acids. Per the germline V gene, CDR1 is MDHEN and CDR2 is SYDVKM. The CDR3 here is CASLDSVTNQPQHF. CDR3 DNA: TGTGCCAGTCTGGACAGCGTAACAAATCAGCCCCAGCATTTT.

The chain joins TRBV24-1 to TRBJ1-2; 8 nucleotides align to TRBD1. The CDR3 consists of 14 residues. The V gene's germline CDR1 is KGHDR and CDR2 SFDVKD. V lost 3 bases, J lost 7 bases, and 6 bases stayed unmatched. The CDR3 nucleotides are TGTGCCACCAGTGATGTGGACAGGGATCGTGGCTACACCTTC. This encodes CATSDVDRDRGYTF.

The chain couples TRBV20-1 to TRBJ2-2; 8 positions agree with TRBD1. The CDR3 loop spans 15 amino acids. V lost 3 bases to trimming and J lost 3 bases; unmatched junction nucleotides: 6. Germline values: CDR1 DFQATT, CDR2 SNEGSKA (reference sequence). DNA for the CDR3: TGCAGTGCTAGTACGGGACAGGCTTACACCGGGGAGCTGTTTTTT. Protein sequence: CSASTGQAYTGELFF.

This chain links TRBV11-3 with TRBJ2-3, with a weak D call TRBD2 (6 bases). The CDR3 covers 15 residues. Germline V gene lookup returns CDR1 SGHNT and CDR2 YENEEA. The V and J ends lost 5 bases and 5 bases respectively, with 17 bases between them. CDR3: CASSPAGRSGDTQYF. The DNA for the CDR3 is TGTGCCAGCAGCCCGGCGGGAAGGAGTGGAGATACGCAGTATTTT.

This rearrangement joins TRBV2 to TRBJ1-5; D perhaps matches TRBD1 (6 bases). Trimming removed 6 bases from V and 4 bases from J, with 19 bases in between. In germline, CDR1 is SNHLY, CDR2 FYNNEI. The CDR3 extends over 16 amino acids. The CDR3 nucleotides read TGTGCCAGCAGCCCCGCCCGTGCCGGACAGAATCAGCCCCAGCATTTT. The encoded protein is CASSPARAGQNQPQHF.

The chain recombines TRBV11-2 with TRBJ2-3; TRBD2 is a possible D gene (6 bases). CDR1 and CDR2 (germline): SGHAT, FQNNGV. The CDR3 extends over 15 amino acids. The V gene lost 5 bases and the J gene lost 2 bases, with 14 bases spanning the gap. CDR3 in amino acids: CASSEPGLNTDTQYF. In DNA, the CDR3 is TGTGCCAGCAGCGAACCGGGACTCAACACAGATACGCAGTATTTT.

This clone was counted a few times. The J gene is TRBJ1-5, the V gene TRBV5-4; D is perhaps TRBD1 (6 bases). The CDR3 is 14 amino acids. Looked up from germline, CDR1 is SGHNT and CDR2 is YYREEE (reference sequence). Trimming removed 0 bases at V and 5 bases at J, with 9 bases between. CDR3 sequence: CASSLGGGYQPQHF. The CDR3 DNA is TGTGCCAGCAGCTTGGGGGGGGGCTATCAGCCCCAGCATTTT.